This TCR beta chain was identified in a study of Ad26.COV2.S vaccination and SARS-CoV-2 variants. Study-level points and caveats: Analyses of TCR breadth and depth may have underestimated total T cell responses. The study found higher spike-specific TCR breadth in vaccine than placebo recipients.

Some clones are missing from TCRdb's copy, which holds only in-frame ones; the method was immunoSEQ multiplex PCR. The sample includes roughly 460,000 clones, approximately 90% seen only once; the top ten take roughly 1.7%. Indicated treatment: some 20 received Ad26.COV2.S at low or high dose, single or two shots; about 5 received placebo; per-sample allocation not given. All samples were drawn on day 63, counting from the first vaccine or placebo injection. This adult donor, from Boston, was 18-55 years old. Participants' vaccine, an Ad26 vector, delivered Wuhan-strain SARS-CoV-2 spike. Note on this clone: Its specificity is unknown.

This sequence was found in a person between 18 and 65 years old who received the Ad26.COV2.S COVID-19 vaccine or a placebo. Sequenced material: peripheral blood, taken in a trial of Ad26.COV2.S vaccine versus placebo.

DNA for the CDR3: TGTGCCAGCAGTGATGGACTAGCGGGGGCCGGGGAGCTGTTTTTT. Amino acids: CASSDGLAGAGELFF. The chain is built from TRBV2 and TRBJ2-2; TRBD2 agrees at 13 bases. CDR3 length: 15 residues. The V gene end was trimmed by 3 bases and the J gene end by 6 bases; junction bases not matched to a gene: 1. The germline CDR1 and CDR2 sequences are SNHLY and FYNNEI.